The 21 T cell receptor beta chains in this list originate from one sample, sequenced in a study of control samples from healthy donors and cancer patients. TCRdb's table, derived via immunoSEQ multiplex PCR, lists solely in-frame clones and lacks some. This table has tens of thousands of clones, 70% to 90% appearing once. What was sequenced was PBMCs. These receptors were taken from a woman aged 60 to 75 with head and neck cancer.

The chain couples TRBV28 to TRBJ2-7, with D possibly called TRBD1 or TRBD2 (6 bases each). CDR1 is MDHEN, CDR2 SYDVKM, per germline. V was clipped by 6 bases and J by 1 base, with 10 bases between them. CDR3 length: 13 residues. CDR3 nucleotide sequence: TGTGCCAGCAGGGGGGGACAATCCTACGAGCAGTACTTC. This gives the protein CASRGGQSYEQYF.

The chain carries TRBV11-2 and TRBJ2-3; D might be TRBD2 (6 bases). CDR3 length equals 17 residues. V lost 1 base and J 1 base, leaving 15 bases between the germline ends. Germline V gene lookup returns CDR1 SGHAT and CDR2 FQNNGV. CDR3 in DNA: TGTGCCAGCAGCTTAGGGGCTAGCGTAGGGGGCACAGATACGCAGTATTTT. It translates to CASSLGASVGGTDTQYF.

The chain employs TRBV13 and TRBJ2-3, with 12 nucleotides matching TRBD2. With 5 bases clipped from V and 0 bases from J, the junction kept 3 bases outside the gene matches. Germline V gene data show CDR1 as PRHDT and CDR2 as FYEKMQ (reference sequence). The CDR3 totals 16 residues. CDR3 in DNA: TGTGCCAGCAGCACCCTAGCGGGAGGGAGCACAGATACGCAGTATTTT. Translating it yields CASSTLAGGSTDTQYF.

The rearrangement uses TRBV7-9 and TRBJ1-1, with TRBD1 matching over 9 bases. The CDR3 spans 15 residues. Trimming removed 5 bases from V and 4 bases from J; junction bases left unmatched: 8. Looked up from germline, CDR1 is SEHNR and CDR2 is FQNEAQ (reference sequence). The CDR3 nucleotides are TGTGCCAGCAGCGAAGTACAGGGGGCCGGCACTGAAGCTTTCTTT. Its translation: CASSEVQGAGTEAFF.

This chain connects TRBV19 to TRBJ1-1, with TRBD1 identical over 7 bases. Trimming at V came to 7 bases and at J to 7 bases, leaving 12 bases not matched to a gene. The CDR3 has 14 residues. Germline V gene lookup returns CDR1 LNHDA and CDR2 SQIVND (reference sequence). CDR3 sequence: CASTPGQGGIEAFF. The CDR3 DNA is TGTGCCAGTACCCCGGGGCAGGGGGGTATTGAAGCTTTCTTT. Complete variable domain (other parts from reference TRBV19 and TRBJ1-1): DGGITQSPKYLFRKEGQNVTLSCEQNLNHDAMYWYRQDPGQGLRLIYYSQIVNDFQKGDIAEGYSVSREKKESFPLTVTSAQKNPTAFYLCASTPGQGGIEAFFGQGTRLTVV.

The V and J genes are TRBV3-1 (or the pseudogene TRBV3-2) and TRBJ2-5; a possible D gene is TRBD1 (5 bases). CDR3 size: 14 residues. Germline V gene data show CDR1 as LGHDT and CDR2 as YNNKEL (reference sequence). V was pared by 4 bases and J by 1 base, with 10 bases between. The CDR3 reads CASSPLGPQETQYF. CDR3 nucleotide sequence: TGTGCCAGCAGCCCCTTGGGGCCCCAAGAGACCCAGTACTTC.

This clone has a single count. CDR3 nucleotides: TGTGCCAGCAGCGTAGGGGTCGAAGAGACCCAGTACTTC. Its translation is CASSVGVEETQYF. The V and J genes are TRBV9 and TRBJ2-5; no clear D. Trimming stripped 0 bases from V and 3 bases from J, with 6 bases between. The CDR3 runs to 13 residues. Germline V gives CDR1 SGDLS, CDR2 YYNGEE.

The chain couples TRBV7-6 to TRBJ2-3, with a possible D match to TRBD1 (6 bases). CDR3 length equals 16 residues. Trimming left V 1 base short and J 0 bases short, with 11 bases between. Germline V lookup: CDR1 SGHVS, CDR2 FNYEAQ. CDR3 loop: CASSLVLQGSTDTQYF. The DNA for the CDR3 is TGTGCCAGCAGCTTAGTTCTGCAGGGGAGCACAGATACGCAGTATTTT.

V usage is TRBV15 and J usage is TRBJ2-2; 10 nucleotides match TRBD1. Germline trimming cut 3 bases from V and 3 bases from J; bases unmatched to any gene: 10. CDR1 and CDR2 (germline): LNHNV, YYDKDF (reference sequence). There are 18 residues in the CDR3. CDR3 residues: CATSSQEGTGVDTGELFF. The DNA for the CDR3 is TGTGCCACCAGCAGCCAGGAAGGGACAGGGGTCGACACCGGGGAGCTGTTTTTT.

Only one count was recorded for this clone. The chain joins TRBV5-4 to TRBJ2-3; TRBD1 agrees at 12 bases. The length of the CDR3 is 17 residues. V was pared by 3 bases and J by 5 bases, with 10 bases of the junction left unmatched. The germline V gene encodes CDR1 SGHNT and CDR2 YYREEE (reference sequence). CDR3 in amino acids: CASSSGTGGAQVDTQYF. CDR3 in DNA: TGTGCCAGCAGCTCCGGGACAGGGGGCGCCCAAGTAGATACGCAGTATTTT. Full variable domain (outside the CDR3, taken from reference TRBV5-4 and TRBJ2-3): ETGVTQSPTHLIKTRGQQVTLRCSSQSGHNTVSWYQQALGQGPQFIFQYYREEENGRGNFPPRFSGLQFPNYSSELNVNALELDDSALYLCASSSGTGGAQVDTQYFGPGTRLTVL.

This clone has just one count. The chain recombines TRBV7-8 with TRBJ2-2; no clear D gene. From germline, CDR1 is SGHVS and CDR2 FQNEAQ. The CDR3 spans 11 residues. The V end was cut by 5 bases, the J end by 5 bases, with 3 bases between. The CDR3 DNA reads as TGTGCCAGCAGCCATACCGGGGAGCTGTTTTTT. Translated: CASSHTGELFF. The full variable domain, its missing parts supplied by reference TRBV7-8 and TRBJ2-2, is GAGVSQSPRYKVAKRGQDVALRCDPISGHVSLFWYQQALGQGPEFLTYFQNEAQLDKSGLPSDRFFAERPEGSVSTLKIQRTQQEDSAVYLCASSHTGELFFGEGSRLTVL.

In DNA form, the CDR3 reads TGTGCCAGCAGTCACCCCCCACCCGGGGAGCTGTTTTTT. Its protein product is CASSHPPPGELFF. The chain links TRBV6-2 or TRBV6-3 to TRBJ2-2; D is ambiguous. The CDR3 extends over 13 amino acids. V dropped 5 bases and J dropped 6 bases, with 10 bases sitting between them. In germline, CDR1 is MNHEY, CDR2 SVGEGT.

CDR3 coding DNA: TGCGCCAGCAGCTTGGTTCGGGGACCCACAGATACGCAGTATTTT. Translating gives CASSLVRGPTDTQYF. V gene TRBV5-1 combines with J gene TRBJ2-3; D assignment may be TRBD1 or TRBD2 (5 bases each). V was pared by 0 bases and J by 2 bases, with 10 bases between. Germline V CDR1 and CDR2: SGHRS, YFSETQ. The CDR3 contains 15 residues.

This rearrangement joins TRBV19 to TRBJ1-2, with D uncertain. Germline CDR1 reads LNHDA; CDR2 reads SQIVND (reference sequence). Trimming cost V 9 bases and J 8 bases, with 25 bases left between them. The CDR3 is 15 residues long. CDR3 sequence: CASTSLRPGAAGYTF. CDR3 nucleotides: TGTGCCAGCACCTCCTTACGTCCGGGTGCCGCGGGCTACACCTTC.

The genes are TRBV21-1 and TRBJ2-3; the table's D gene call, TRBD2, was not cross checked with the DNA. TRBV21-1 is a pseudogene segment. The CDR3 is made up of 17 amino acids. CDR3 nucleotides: TGTGCCAGCCGCCGGGTAGCGGGAGGTGGAGGCACAGATACGCAGTATTTT. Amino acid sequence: CASRRVAGGGGTDTQYF.

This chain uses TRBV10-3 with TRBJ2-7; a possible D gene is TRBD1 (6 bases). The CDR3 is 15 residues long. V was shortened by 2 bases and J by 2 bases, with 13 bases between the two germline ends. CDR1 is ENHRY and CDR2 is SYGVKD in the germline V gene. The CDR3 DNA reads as TGTGCCATCAGTGAGCTCGTGCAGGGGACCTACGAGCAGTACTTC. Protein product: CAISELVQGTYEQYF.

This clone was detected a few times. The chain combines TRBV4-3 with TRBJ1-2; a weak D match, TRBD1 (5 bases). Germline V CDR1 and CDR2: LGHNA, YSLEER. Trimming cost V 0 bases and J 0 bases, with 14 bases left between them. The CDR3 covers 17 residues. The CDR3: CASSQDLSTGTNYGYTF. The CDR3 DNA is TGCGCCAGCAGCCAAGATCTTTCCACAGGAACTAACTATGGCTACACCTTC.

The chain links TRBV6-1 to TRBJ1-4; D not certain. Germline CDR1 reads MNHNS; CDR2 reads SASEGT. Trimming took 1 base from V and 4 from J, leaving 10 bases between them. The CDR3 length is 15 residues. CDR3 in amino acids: CASSEGGADNEKLFF. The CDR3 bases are TGTGCCAGCAGTGAAGGTGGCGCAGATAATGAAAAACTGTTTTTT.

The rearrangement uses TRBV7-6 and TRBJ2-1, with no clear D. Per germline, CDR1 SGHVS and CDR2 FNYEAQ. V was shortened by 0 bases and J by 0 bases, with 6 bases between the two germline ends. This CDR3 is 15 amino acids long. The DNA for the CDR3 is TGTGCCAGCAGCTTAGCGATAAGCTCCTACAATGAGCAGTTCTTC. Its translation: CASSLAISSYNEQFF. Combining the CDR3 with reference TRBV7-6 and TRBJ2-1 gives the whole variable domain GAGVSQSPRYKVTKRGQDVALRCDPISGHVSLYWYRQALGQGPEFLTYFNYEAQQDKSGLPNDRFSAERPEGSISTLTIQRTEQRDSAMYRCASSLAISSYNEQFFGPGTRLTVL.

The chain's CDR3 is CASSLINGELFF. The CDR3 coding sequence is TGTGCCAGCAGCTTAATCAACGGGGAGCTGTTTTTT. The V and J genes are TRBV7-9 and TRBJ2-2; D gene uncertain. From germline, CDR1 is SEHNR and CDR2 FQNEAQ (reference sequence). V was shortened by 2 bases and J by 7 bases, with 5 bases between the two germline ends. The CDR3 consists of 12 residues.

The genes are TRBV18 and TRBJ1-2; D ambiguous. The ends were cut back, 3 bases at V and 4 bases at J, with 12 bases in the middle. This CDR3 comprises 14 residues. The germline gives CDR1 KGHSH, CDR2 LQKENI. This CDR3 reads CASSPNQEGYGYTF. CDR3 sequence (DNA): TGTGCCAGCTCACCCAACCAGGAAGGCTATGGCTACACCTTC.